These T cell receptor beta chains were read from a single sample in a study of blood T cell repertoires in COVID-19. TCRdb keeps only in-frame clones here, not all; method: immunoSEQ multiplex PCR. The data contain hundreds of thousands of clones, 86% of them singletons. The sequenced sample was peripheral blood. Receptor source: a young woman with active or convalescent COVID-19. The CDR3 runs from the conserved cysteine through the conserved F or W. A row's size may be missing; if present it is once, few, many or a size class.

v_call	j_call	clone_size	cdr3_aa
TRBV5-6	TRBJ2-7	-	CASSPGLAFSEQYF
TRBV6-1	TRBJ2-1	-	CASSELRLAGEQFF
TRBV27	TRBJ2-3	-	CASTLAGPFTDTQYF
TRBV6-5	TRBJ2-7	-	CASSFRQGPNYEQYF
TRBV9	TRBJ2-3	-	CASSTGLRTDTQYF
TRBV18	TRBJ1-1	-	CASPTNTEAFF
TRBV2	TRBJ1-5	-	CASSTTPGSGQSQHF
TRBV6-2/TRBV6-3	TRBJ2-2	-	CASSYSSGLAGLSWNTGELFF
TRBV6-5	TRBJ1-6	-	CASSSGGRGLSPLHF
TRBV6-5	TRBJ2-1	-	CASYRGVAGIDEQFF
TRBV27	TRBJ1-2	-	CASSLSGQGFYGYTF
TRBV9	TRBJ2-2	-	CASSYDIHTGELFF
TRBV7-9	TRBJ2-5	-	CASSLREVQETQYF
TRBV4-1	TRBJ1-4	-	CASSQVIGEREKLFF
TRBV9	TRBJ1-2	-	CASSVVARASYGYTF
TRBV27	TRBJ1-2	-	CASSLGRGDYGYTF
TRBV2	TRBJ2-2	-	CASSPAGILGELFF
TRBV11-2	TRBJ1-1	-	CASSLQRLVTEAFF
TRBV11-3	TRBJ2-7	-	CASSTGLAGRYEQYF
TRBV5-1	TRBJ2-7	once	CASSLGTSGTYEQYF
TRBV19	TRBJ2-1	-	CASSQEGHRNEQFF
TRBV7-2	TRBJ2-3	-	CASSLVAGGDTQYF
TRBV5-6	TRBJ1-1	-	CASSPGPGRAPTEAFF
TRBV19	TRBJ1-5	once	CASNGNRAPQPQHF
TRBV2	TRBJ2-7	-	CASSDSRGPNEQYF
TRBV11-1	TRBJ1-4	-	CASSLGQAATNEKLFF
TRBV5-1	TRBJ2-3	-	CASSFGTSGRALVRTDTQYF
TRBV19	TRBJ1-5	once	CASRKHGQLNQPQHF
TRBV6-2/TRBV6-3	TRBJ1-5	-	CASSYAGGGDQPQHF
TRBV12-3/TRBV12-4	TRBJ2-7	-	CASSSTSVQYF
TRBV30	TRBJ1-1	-	CAWSLAANLRF
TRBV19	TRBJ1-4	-	CASSRWTGLTTNEKLFF
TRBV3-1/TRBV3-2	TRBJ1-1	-	CASSRKTGVTNTEAFF
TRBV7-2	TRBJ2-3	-	CASSLGDGKFDTQYF
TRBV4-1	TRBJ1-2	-	CASSQDPGGSDGYTF
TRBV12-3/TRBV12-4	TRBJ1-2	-	CASAESSNYGYTF
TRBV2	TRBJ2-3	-	CASSKAGGGTDTQYF
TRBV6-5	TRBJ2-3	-	CASSLSPGGGTDTQYF
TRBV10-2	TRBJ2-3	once	CASGRETSTDTQYF
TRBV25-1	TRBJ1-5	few	CASSVTGAIMPQHF
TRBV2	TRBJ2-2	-	CASSEYYETQNTGELFF
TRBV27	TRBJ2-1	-	CASTHLPGLAGENEQFF
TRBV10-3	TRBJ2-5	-	CAISGDTLQETQYF